This is a list of T cell receptor beta chains from one sample in a study of CD8 T cells in Susac syndrome. Using its own MiXCR run on the immunoSEQ multiplex PCR reads, TCRdb lists one record per CDR3 protein. The sample has 130,000 to 150,000 distinct CDR3 sequences, 90% to 95% seen once; the top ten hold roughly 0.29%. The sequencing sample was made of CD8+ T cells from PBMCs. The receptors originated from a human donor in good health. Each CDR3 is given with its conserved first and last residue. The order of the fields is J gene, V gene, D gene, clone size, CDR3 length, CDR3 protein, CDR3 DNA. A D gene is named only where the DNA matches it firmly. For some rows the clone size is stated as once, few or many, or as a class when expanded; others skip it.

J gene: TRBJ2-7; V gene: TRBV20-1; D gene: -; clone size: -; CDR3 length: 14; CDR3 protein: CSALRDSNSYEQYF; CDR3 DNA: TGCAGTGCCCTAAGAGACAGTAACTCCTACGAGCAGTACTTC
J gene: TRBJ1-2; V gene: TRBV2; D gene: TRBD1; clone size: -; CDR3 length: 15; CDR3 protein: CASSASGTGAWGYTF; CDR3 DNA: TGTGCCAGCAGCGCATCCGGGACAGGGGCTTGGGGCTACACCTTC
J gene: TRBJ2-3; V gene: TRBV27; D gene: -; clone size: -; CDR3 length: 17; CDR3 protein: CASSLTLGGRSTDTQYF; CDR3 DNA: TGTGCCAGCAGTTTAACCCTGGGTGGGAGAAGCACAGATACGCAGTATTTT
J gene: TRBJ2-5; V gene: TRBV12-3/TRBV12-4; D gene: -; clone size: -; CDR3 length: 13; CDR3 protein: CASSWDIQETQYF; CDR3 DNA: TGTGCCAGCAGTTGGGACATCCAAGAGACCCAGTACTTC
J gene: TRBJ2-7; V gene: TRBV7-2; D gene: -; clone size: -; CDR3 length: 14; CDR3 protein: CASSLGPENYEQYF; CDR3 DNA: TGTGCCAGCAGCTTAGGGCCAGAGAACTACGAGCAGTACTTC
J gene: TRBJ2-1; V gene: TRBV27; D gene: TRBD2; clone size: -; CDR3 length: 15; CDR3 protein: CASSFGLAGGDEQFF; CDR3 DNA: TGTGCCAGCAGTTTTGGGCTAGCGGGAGGAGATGAGCAGTTCTTC
J gene: TRBJ2-7; V gene: TRBV7-2; D gene: -; clone size: once; CDR3 length: 14; CDR3 protein: CASSWWGYSYEQYF; CDR3 DNA: TGTGCCAGCAGCTGGTGGGGGTATAGCTACGAGCAGTACTTC
J gene: TRBJ1-1; V gene: TRBV28; D gene: TRBD1; clone size: -; CDR3 length: 14; CDR3 protein: CASSLPQGDTEAFF; CDR3 DNA: TGTGCCAGCAGTTTACCCCAGGGGGACACTGAAGCTTTCTTT
J gene: TRBJ2-7; V gene: TRBV9; D gene: TRBD1; clone size: -; CDR3 length: 16; CDR3 protein: CASSVSRDRGSYEQYF; CDR3 DNA: TGTGCCAGCAGCGTATCCCGGGACAGGGGTTCCTACGAGCAGTACTTC
J gene: TRBJ2-3; V gene: TRBV29-1; D gene: TRBD2; clone size: -; CDR3 length: 16; CDR3 protein: CSVEDLTSGIADTQYF; CDR3 DNA: TGCAGCGTTGAAGATCTTACTAGCGGGATCGCAGATACGCAGTATTTT
J gene: TRBJ2-7; V gene: TRBV5-1; D gene: TRBD1; clone size: -; CDR3 length: 15; CDR3 protein: CASSLGDSPTYEQYF; CDR3 DNA: TGCGCCAGCAGCTTGGGGGACAGCCCAACCTACGAGCAGTACTTC
J gene: TRBJ2-7; V gene: TRBV27; D gene: -; clone size: once; CDR3 length: 15; CDR3 protein: CASSSLRATLSEQYF; CDR3 DNA: TGTGCCAGCAGTTCACTTAGAGCTACCCTTAGCGAGCAGTACTTC
J gene: TRBJ2-1; V gene: TRBV27; D gene: -; clone size: -; CDR3 length: 14; CDR3 protein: CASSLSYNYNEQFF; CDR3 DNA: TGTGCCAGCAGTTTATCGTATAACTACAATGAGCAGTTCTTC
J gene: TRBJ1-1; V gene: TRBV20-1; D gene: -; clone size: -; CDR3 length: 13; CDR3 protein: CSASNLGNTEAFF; CDR3 DNA: TGCAGTGCTAGTAACCTGGGGAACACTGAAGCTTTCTTT
J gene: TRBJ1-1; V gene: TRBV30; D gene: -; clone size: once; CDR3 length: 15; CDR3 protein: CAWGTGPGANTEAFF; CDR3 DNA: TGTGCCTGGGGAACAGGGCCTGGGGCGAACACTGAAGCTTTCTTT
J gene: TRBJ2-3; V gene: TRBV27; D gene: -; clone size: -; CDR3 length: 14; CDR3 protein: CASSNRDSTDTQYF; CDR3 DNA: TGTGCCAGCAGTAATCGGGACAGCACAGATACGCAGTATTTT
J gene: TRBJ2-1; V gene: TRBV11-2; D gene: -; clone size: -; CDR3 length: 15; CDR3 protein: CASSSPIQQDNEQFF; CDR3 DNA: TGTGCCAGCAGTTCTCCAATCCAGCAGGACAATGAGCAGTTCTTC
J gene: TRBJ2-7; V gene: TRBV20-1; D gene: TRBD1; clone size: -; CDR3 length: 13; CDR3 protein: CSAPYRGQVEQYF; CDR3 DNA: TGCAGTGCTCCTTACAGGGGGCAGGTTGAGCAGTACTTC
J gene: TRBJ1-1; V gene: TRBV29-1; D gene: -; clone size: -; CDR3 length: 11; CDR3 protein: CSVDTGTEAFF; CDR3 DNA: TGCAGCGTTGATACGGGAACTGAAGCTTTCTTT
J gene: TRBJ1-2; V gene: TRBV27; D gene: TRBD1; clone size: -; CDR3 length: 13; CDR3 protein: CASSVGQDYGYTF; CDR3 DNA: TGTGCCAGCAGTGTGGGACAGGACTATGGCTACACCTTC
J gene: TRBJ2-3; V gene: TRBV4-3; D gene: -; clone size: -; CDR3 length: 15; CDR3 protein: CASSQTGFVADTQYF; CDR3 DNA: TGCGCCAGCTCCCAAACAGGGTTCGTCGCAGATACGCAGTATTTT
J gene: TRBJ2-7; V gene: TRBV9; D gene: -; clone size: -; CDR3 length: 15; CDR3 protein: CASSPGPATTYEQYF; CDR3 DNA: TGTGCCAGCAGCCCTGGACCAGCGACGACCTACGAGCAGTACTTC
J gene: TRBJ1-5; V gene: TRBV6-2/TRBV6-3; D gene: TRBD1; clone size: once; CDR3 length: 14; CDR3 protein: CASMVQGGNQPQHF; CDR3 DNA: TGTGCCAGCATGGTGCAGGGGGGAAATCAGCCCCAGCATTTT
J gene: TRBJ2-7; V gene: TRBV15; D gene: -; clone size: -; CDR3 length: 14; CDR3 protein: CATSPLGAPSEQYF; CDR3 DNA: TGTGCCACCTCACCTCTAGGGGCACCGTCCGAGCAGTACTTC
J gene: TRBJ2-1; V gene: TRBV3-1; D gene: TRBD2; clone size: -; CDR3 length: 14; CDR3 protein: CASSSGLVIGEQFF; CDR3 DNA: TGTGCCAGCAGCTCGGGACTAGTAATTGGTGAGCAGTTCTTC
J gene: TRBJ2-3; V gene: TRBV5-6; D gene: -; clone size: -; CDR3 length: 14; CDR3 protein: CASSSRVSPDTQYF; CDR3 DNA: TGTGCCAGCAGCTCCAGGGTGTCCCCAGATACGCAGTATTTT
J gene: TRBJ2-2; V gene: TRBV15; D gene: -; clone size: -; CDR3 length: 15; CDR3 protein: CATSRLLGPTGELFF; CDR3 DNA: TGTGCCACCAGCAGGCTGTTAGGGCCCACCGGGGAGCTGTTTTTT
J gene: TRBJ2-6; V gene: TRBV15; D gene: -; clone size: -; CDR3 length: 17; CDR3 protein: CATSRVTTLSGANVLTF; CDR3 DNA: TGTGCCACCAGCAGAGTAACGACCCTCTCTGGGGCCAACGTCCTGACTTTC
J gene: TRBJ1-1; V gene: TRBV19; D gene: -; clone size: -; CDR3 length: 15; CDR3 protein: CASNAAIHPNTEAFF; CDR3 DNA: TGTGCCAGTAATGCAGCCATCCACCCGAACACTGAAGCTTTCTTT
J gene: TRBJ2-7; V gene: TRBV29-1; D gene: TRBD1; clone size: -; CDR3 length: 13; CDR3 protein: CSVDLTGSYEQYF; CDR3 DNA: TGCAGCGTTGACCTGACAGGGTCCTACGAGCAGTACTTC
J gene: TRBJ2-3; V gene: TRBV7-9; D gene: TRBD2; clone size: -; CDR3 length: 16; CDR3 protein: CASSLALAGVPDTQYF; CDR3 DNA: TGTGCCAGCAGCTTAGCGCTAGCGGGAGTCCCAGATACGCAGTATTTT
J gene: TRBJ2-7; V gene: TRBV19; D gene: -; clone size: -; CDR3 length: 11; CDR3 protein: CASIVFYEQYF; CDR3 DNA: TGTGCCAGCATCGTCTTCTACGAGCAGTACTTC
J gene: TRBJ2-3; V gene: TRBV7-9; D gene: TRBD2; clone size: -; CDR3 length: 13; CDR3 protein: CASSNKREVTQYF; CDR3 DNA: TGTGCCAGCAGCAATAAGCGGGAGGTGACGCAGTATTTT
J gene: TRBJ2-2; V gene: TRBV20-1; D gene: -; clone size: -; CDR3 length: 15; CDR3 protein: CSARYGRRNTGELFF; CDR3 DNA: TGCAGTGCTAGGTACGGGAGACGGAACACCGGGGAGCTGTTTTTT
J gene: TRBJ2-1; V gene: TRBV4-1; D gene: TRBD2; clone size: once; CDR3 length: 16; CDR3 protein: CASSHSPGTSGSREFF; CDR3 DNA: TGCGCCAGCAGCCATTCACCCGGGACTAGCGGGAGTCGGGAGTTCTTC
J gene: TRBJ2-5; V gene: TRBV3-1; D gene: -; clone size: -; CDR3 length: 18; CDR3 protein: CASSQDPTRWEGLETQYF; CDR3 DNA: TGTGCCAGCAGCCAAGACCCCACCCGATGGGAAGGGCTGGAGACCCAGTACTTC
J gene: TRBJ2-7; V gene: TRBV4-3; D gene: TRBD1; clone size: -; CDR3 length: 14; CDR3 protein: CASSQDRRGQEQYF; CDR3 DNA: TGCGCCAGCAGCCAAGACCGAAGGGGGCAAGAGCAGTACTTC
J gene: TRBJ1-1; V gene: TRBV3-1; D gene: -; clone size: -; CDR3 length: 13; CDR3 protein: CASSQGLNTEAFF; CDR3 DNA: TGTGCCAGCAGCCAGGGGTTGAACACTGAAGCTTTCTTT
J gene: TRBJ2-1; V gene: TRBV4-2; D gene: TRBD2; clone size: -; CDR3 length: 17; CDR3 protein: CASSLPSSGPSYNEQFF; CDR3 DNA: TGTGCCAGCAGCCTGCCCTCTAGCGGTCCTTCCTACAATGAGCAGTTCTTC
J gene: TRBJ2-1; V gene: TRBV19; D gene: -; clone size: -; CDR3 length: 13; CDR3 protein: CASSISVDNEQFF; CDR3 DNA: TGTGCCAGTAGTATTTCCGTTGACAATGAGCAGTTCTTC
J gene: TRBJ1-1; V gene: TRBV29-1; D gene: -; clone size: few; CDR3 length: 9; CDR3 protein: CSDSSYAFF; CDR3 DNA: TGCAGCGACTCCAGTTATGCTTTCTTT
J gene: TRBJ2-7; V gene: TRBV15; D gene: TRBD2; clone size: -; CDR3 length: 12; CDR3 protein: CATSSLREEQYF; CDR3 DNA: TGTGCCACCAGCAGCCTGCGGGAGGAGCAGTACTTC
J gene: TRBJ2-7; V gene: TRBV7-2; D gene: TRBD2; clone size: -; CDR3 length: 15; CDR3 protein: CATSDGTSGKVEQYF; CDR3 DNA: TGTGCCACCTCAGATGGGACTAGCGGGAAGGTCGAGCAGTACTTC
J gene: TRBJ2-2; V gene: TRBV27; D gene: -; clone size: few; CDR3 length: 12; CDR3 protein: CASNSNTGELFF; CDR3 DNA: TGTGCCAGCAACTCGAACACCGGGGAGCTGTTTTTT
J gene: TRBJ2-3; V gene: TRBV25-1; D gene: -; clone size: -; CDR3 length: 12; CDR3 protein: CASSTRKDTQYF; CDR3 DNA: TGTGCCAGCAGTACCCGCAAGGATACGCAGTATTTT
J gene: TRBJ2-2; V gene: TRBV20-1; D gene: -; clone size: -; CDR3 length: 15; CDR3 protein: CSATRLNPVTGELFF; CDR3 DNA: TGCAGTGCGACCCGATTGAACCCAGTCACCGGGGAGCTGTTTTTT
J gene: TRBJ2-3; V gene: TRBV20-1; D gene: -; clone size: -; CDR3 length: 16; CDR3 protein: CSARDRGTLKMDTQYF; CDR3 DNA: TGCAGTGCTAGAGATCGAGGGACTTTAAAGATGGATACGCAGTATTTT
J gene: TRBJ1-1; V gene: TRBV23-1; D gene: -; clone size: -; CDR3 length: 14; CDR3 protein: CASSRPTVGTEAFF; CDR3 DNA: TGCGCCAGCAGTCGCCCCACGGTTGGGACTGAAGCTTTCTTT
J gene: TRBJ1-2; V gene: TRBV7-9; D gene: -; clone size: -; CDR3 length: 11; CDR3 protein: CASSFSTSYTF; CDR3 DNA: TGTGCCAGCAGCTTTTCGACGAGCTACACCTTC